This TCR beta chain was captured by sequencing in a study of read filtering for tumor transcriptome and immune sequencing (TCRdb year 2020). Regarding the complete study: The cohort had 17 male and 14 female patients with a mean age of roughly 66 years, ranging from roughly 45 to 80. By revised international staging, eight or nine patients were R-ISS I, over 15 were R-ISS II and 6 or 7 were R-ISS III. Per sample, about 4.05 to 10.27 million TCR-region mapped reads were obtained with IR-seq, compared with only 85 to 1273 with RNA-seq. As a main aim, a read-filtering strategy for immune repertoire data was addressed, with the specific question being whether clonotypes supported by a single read should be removed. The study compared TCR repertoires from targeted immune repertoire sequencing and bulk whole-transcriptome sequencing run on the same bone marrow samples. After DNase treatment, whole-transcriptome libraries were prepared with the TruSeq RNA Access Library Prep Kit. General findings and caveats noted by the study authors: Single-read clonotypes made up around 82% of clonotypes but only around 4% of total reads in IR-seq, compared with 65% to 75% of clonotypes and more than 40% of reads in RNA-seq. Clonotypes were captured by IR-seq at much higher depth and more reliably than by RNA-seq, and smaller IR-seq throughput was sufficient for identification of most shared clonotypes. The sorted CD138-negative fraction was a mixed bone marrow immune population, not purified T cells. The correlation between IR-seq and RNA-seq shared clonotype proportions rose when single-read clonotypes were removed.

This clonotype was observed at least ten times. There is no known antigen for this receptor. The input lacks base qualities; no much larger clone sits a single base away. Each patient had bone marrow sampled at the time of active disease. Isolation of bone marrow mononuclear cells was performed by Ficoll-Hypaque density gradient centrifugation. To remove myeloma plasma cells, the cells were labeled with CD138 magnetic microbeads on a MACS separator, and CD138-negative cells were then collected by negative selection. Flow cytometry with CD138 antibodies on an Attune NxT was used to check how pure the isolated cells were. TRIzol reagent was used to extract total RNA, and a NanoDrop spectrophotometer was used to quantify the extracted RNA. Paired RNA-seq and IR-seq were performed on each patient's CD138-negative bone marrow sample. Starting from 350 to 450 ng RNA, TCR libraries were constructed with the Immunoverse kit using molecular barcoded adaptors that cover the alpha/delta and beta/gamma chains. TCR library preparation used the same RNA that was used for transcriptome sequencing. An Illumina HiSeq 4000 with 2 x 150 cycles was used to sequence the TCR libraries. The authors processed their data as follows. With MiXCR, TCR reads were aligned to human V, D, J and C references and assembled into CDR3 clonotypes, with quality filtering and error correction included. The tcR package in R was used to analyze clonotype counts and gene usage diversity. For inspection of raw mapping reads, RNA-seq reads were mapped by STAR aligner version 2.5.3a onto GRCh37 of the human genome. To test the effect of sequencing depth on detected clonotypes, IR-seq fastq files were randomly downsampled using Seqtk 1.3. The raw public reads went through TCRdb reprocessing: fastp at Q25, MiXCR clone calling, in-frame beta chains kept. Rows with one shared CDR3 protein collapse into an entry with the most common genes and DNA. These V and J calls rely on TCRdb rather than the paper's analysis. The sample table contains approximately 20,000 distinct CDR3 sequences; only one count was recorded for 22% of them. 24% of the sample is in the top ten clones.

The specimen sequenced was a population of CD138-negative cells sorted from bone marrow. Reading the label with the study, this specimen's cell subset or site is: bone marrow mononuclear cells depleted of CD138+ plasma/myeloma cells by negative magnetic selection. The clonotype originates from a donor at least 40 years old with multiple myeloma.

The CDR3 reads as follows: CASSPSASGSLNEQFF. At the DNA level, the sequence is TGTGCCAGCAGTCCCTCCGCTAGCGGGAGCCTAAATGAGCAGTTCTTC. The chain links TRBV6-6 with TRBJ2-1; 10 central nucleotides agree with TRBD2. CDR1 and CDR2, per the germline V gene (reference sequence), are MNHNY and SVGAGI. Counted from cysteine to phenylalanine, this CDR3 has 16 amino acids. The retained sequence is limited to the CDR3, 48 bases, with the frame set at the first base. V loses 5 bases at its end and J loses 7 bases; junction bases beyond the gene matches: 11.